The source of this T cell receptor beta chain is a study of regulatory and conventional T cells in breast cancer. TCRdb ran MiXCR on the PCR reads and lists one entry per CDR3 protein. The table has roughly 16,000 distinct CDR3 sequences, 30% to 35% seen once; the top ten hold less than 2%. The sequenced sample consisted of conventional T cells from blood. The receptor comes from a female donor in good health.

The CDR3 loop reads CASSRQGGQPQYF. The CDR3 nucleotides read TGTGCCAGCAGTCGACAGGGAGGTCAGCCCCAGTATTTT. The chain employs TRBV6-5 and TRBJ1-5; D may be TRBD1 (7 bases). TRBJ2-3 matches the DNA end more closely, so the J call is doubtful. The CDR3 sequence is 13 residues long. Germline lookup yields CDR1 MNHEY and CDR2 SVGAGI.